This entry describes one T cell receptor beta chain. The antigen is not known. These data originate in a study of T cell clonotyping in hematopoietic cell transplantation. Time point specified: recipient sample about 28 days before transplant, after cytoreduction. Whole-study results and caveats: CD4 and CD8 repertoire contributions could not be separated without sorting.

The V gene lost 6 bases and the J gene lost 1 base, with 10 bases spanning the gap. The CDR3 is 14 residues long. From germline, CDR1 is SNHLY and CDR2 FYNNEI. Profiling relied on immunoSEQ multiplex PCR, and the TCRdb table lists in-frame clones only, not all of them. The sample holds around 80,000 clones, 90% to 96% seen once. Sample: peripheral blood mononuclear cells, taken before stem cell transplant. The genes are TRBV2 and TRBJ1-5; D is unclear. The sequence came from a woman aged 50 to 60 with acute myeloid leukemia. Some clones in this sample may be carry-over from other donors' samples. The CDR3 loop is CASRERASNQPQHF. CDR3 DNA: TGTGCCAGCAGGGAAAGGGCCAGCAATCAGCCCCAGCATTTT.